Sequencing of this T cell receptor beta chain was carried out in a study of CXCR3-negative and CXCR3-positive naive CD8 T cells. Study outcomes and limitations: Naive CXCR3-negative cells resembled naive CXCR3-positive cells in TRBV-TRBJ usage; memory cells differed. PBMCs showed partially decreased CXCR3 expression after cryopreservation, and most assays used fresh PBMCs. For CXCR3-positive naive cells, TRB CDR3s were more hydrophobic than those of CXCR3-negative naive cells.

TRB cDNA libraries were made by UMI-labeled 5' RACE. From its re-call of the 5' RACE reads, TCRdb lists each CDR3 protein once, without DNA. The sample includes around 140,000 distinct CDR3 sequences. The study sorted every CD8+ T cell subset in triplicate at 250,000 to 300,000 cells each. Definition of naive CD8+ T cells rested on a CD45RO-CCR7+CD27+CD95- profile. About this clonotype itself: Antigen unknown.

The CDR3 consists of 16 residues. The chain recombines TRBV12-3 or TRBV12-4 with TRBJ2-1. The clonotype originates from a human donor in good health. Some clones in this sample may be carry-over from other donors' samples. Material for sequencing was naive CXCR3+ CD8+ T cells from blood. Sample subset: CD45RO-CCR7+CD27+CD95- naive CD8+ T cells expressing CXCR3 (TNR3+). The CDR3 region is CASSSGPSVSYNEQFF.